This T cell receptor (beta chain) was profiled in a study of T cell repertoires in cytomegalovirus infection. Study background: CMV epitopes that were recently identified and HLA-C-restricted were used alongside well-studied HLA-B-restricted ones. Carrying CMV and the relevant HLA type showed in public TCR beta signatures. The study's findings and limits: In two of eight donors, the top clonotype was HLA-C-restricted CMV-specific.

The CDR3 is 15 amino acids. Germline V gene lookup returns CDR1 SGDLS and CDR2 YYNGEE. J was trimmed by 7 bases and V by 0 bases; bases with no gene match: 5. Concerning this clonotype itself: What it binds is unknown.

One entry per CDR3 protein results from TCRdb running MiXCR on the reads. The sample lists about 340,000 distinct CDR3 sequences; 25% to 35% were seen once. Sequences were derived from cultured PBMCs, sampled from culture after CMV antigen stimulation. The source of this sequence is a human donor in good health (CMV status not recorded). Some clones in this sample may be carry-over from other donors' samples. The rearrangement links TRBV9 to TRBJ1-2; TRBD1 aligns across 11 bases. CDR3 sequence: CASSVATGTGGGYTF. CDR3 nucleotides: TGTGCCAGCAGCGTAGCTACCGGGACAGGGGGTGGCTACACCTTC.